Following are 12 T cell receptor beta chains from one sample sequenced in a study of early T cells in non-severe SARS-CoV-2 infection. Using its own MiXCR run on the 5' RACE reads, TCRdb lists one record per CDR3 protein. There are roughly 40,000 distinct CDR3 sequences in the sample; approximately 5.9% occur only once, and about 5.1% lies in the top ten. Material for sequencing was whole blood. The receptors were sampled from an adult who was a healthcare worker with PCR-confirmed SARS-CoV-2 infection or an uninfected control (not recorded which).

There are many counts of this clonotype. The CDR3 is CSVEGGYGYTF. The CDR3 coding sequence is TGCAGCGTTGAGGGCGGCTATGGCTACACCTTC. This chain uses TRBV29-1 with TRBJ1-2, with no clear D. Between the trimmed V and J ends, which lost 3 bases and 4 bases, there was a span of 6 bases. This CDR3 is 11 amino acids long. Germline values: CDR1 SQVTM, CDR2 ANQGSEA.

This clonotype was seen ten or more times. The V and J genes are TRBV30 and TRBJ2-1; perhaps TRBD2 as D (5 bases). The CDR3 sequence is 13 residues long. Germline CDR1 is GTSNPN and CDR2 is SVGIG (reference sequence). Trimming stripped 5 bases from V and 3 bases from J, with 11 bases between. The CDR3 region is CAWDTGFYNEQFF. The CDR3 nucleotides are TGTGCCTGGGACACGGGGTTCTACAATGAGCAGTTCTTC.

This clonotype was picked up many times. The CDR3 DNA reads TGCAGCGTCCCCAAGAGTGATACGCAGTATTTT. This encodes CSVPKSDTQYF. This rearrangement joins TRBV29-1 to TRBJ2-3; D gene unclear. This CDR3 comprises 11 residues. With 6 bases removed from V and 6 bases from J, the gap between germline ends came to 10 bases. CDR1 and CDR2 from the germline V gene are SQVTM and ANQGSEA.

This clonotype was seen at least ten times. V usage is TRBV19 and J usage is TRBJ2-1; 10 bases are a match to TRBD1. V dropped 7 bases and J dropped 6; count of bases not matched to a gene: 6. The CDR3 runs 14 residues. CDR1 is LNHDA, CDR2 SQIVND, per germline (reference sequence). The DNA for the CDR3 is TGTGCCAGTAAGGATGGGACAGGGGCCAATGAGCAGTTCTTC. It encodes CASKDGTGANEQFF.

There are many counts of this clonotype. The genes are TRBV20-1 and TRBJ2-7; the D gene is possibly TRBD2 (5 bases). V was pared by 2 bases and J by 0 bases, with 11 bases between. The CDR3 extends over 14 amino acids. From germline, CDR1 is DFQATT and CDR2 SNEGSKA (reference sequence). The CDR3 sequence is CSARLSGNSYEQYF. The CDR3 coding sequence is TGCAGTGCTAGACTCTCGGGGAACTCCTACGAGCAGTACTTC.

This clonotype was detected ten times or more. V is TRBV7-9 and J is TRBJ2-3; 8 nucleotides agree with TRBD2. CDR1 and CDR2 from the germline V gene are SEHNR and FQNEAQ (reference sequence). After removal of 5 bases from V and 3 bases from J, the junction contained 10 bases not matched to a gene. This CDR3 is built from 16 residues. CDR3 DNA sequence: TGTGCCAGCAGCGACCCAAGCGGGAGTGGTACAGATACGCAGTATTTT. Translation gives CASSDPSGSGTDTQYF.

This clonotype was counted many times. This rearrangement joins TRBV20-1 to TRBJ2-7; the D gene is possibly TRBD2 (5 bases). Germline CDR1 reads DFQATT; CDR2 reads SNEGSKA (reference sequence). Trimming took 0 bases from V and 4 from J, leaving 13 bases between them. CDR3 length: 14 residues. Written as DNA, the CDR3 is TGCAGTGCTAGAGATCCGGGTAGCGCATACGAGCAGTACTTC. It is translated as CSARDPGSAYEQYF.

The chain links TRBV10-2 to TRBJ1-4; 10 bases fit TRBD1. V lost 4 bases and J lost 3; bases outside the gene matches: 8. In germline, CDR1 is WSHSY, CDR2 SAAADI. This CDR3 is built from 17 residues. The CDR3 is CASSGASGTGANEKLFF. CDR3 DNA: TGCGCCAGCAGTGGAGCATCCGGGACAGGGGCTAATGAAAAACTGTTTTTT.

This clonotype was detected ten times or more. This chain joins TRBV4-1 and TRBJ1-1; TRBD1 might be the D (6 bases). V gave up 5 bases and J gave up 6 bases, with 16 bases separating them. The CDR3 extends over 14 amino acids. Germline assignment: CDR1 MGHRA and CDR2 YSYEKL. The CDR3: CASSFRTVEAEAFF. The CDR3 bases are TGCGCCAGCAGCTTCCGGACAGTAGAGGCTGAAGCTTTCTTT.

Many counts were recorded for this clonotype. The chain employs TRBV6-4 and TRBJ2-1, with TRBD2 identical over 11 bases. This CDR3 is built from 16 residues. The V segment lost 6 bases and the J segment 5 bases; nucleotides outside the gene matches: 9. Germline CDR1 reads MRHNA; CDR2 reads SNTAGT. In DNA form, the CDR3 reads TGTGCCAGCAGCGCCATCGGGACTAGCGGCCACAATGAGCAGTTCTTC. Amino acid sequence: CASSAIGTSGHNEQFF.

The chain has TRBV29-1 and TRBJ2-2; no definite D call. This CDR3 contains 12 residues. Trimming pared 7 bases from V and 4 bases from J, leaving 10 bases between. Germline V gene data show CDR1 as SQVTM and CDR2 as ANQGSEA. In DNA form, the CDR3 reads TGCAGCGCTACGGCCTTCACCGGGGAGCTGTTTTTT. This sequence encodes CSATAFTGELFF.

This clonotype was counted ten times or more. The chain employs TRBV13 and TRBJ2-3, with TRBD2 matching over 7 bases. The CDR3 length is 16 residues. Germline lookup yields CDR1 PRHDT and CDR2 FYEKMQ (reference sequence). The J segment lost 9 bases and the V segment lost 2 bases, leaving 14 bases of the junction unmatched. The CDR3 is CASSLMTSYNRPTQYF. The CDR3 bases are TGTGCCAGCAGCTTAATGACTAGCTACAACCGACCAACGCAGTATTTT.